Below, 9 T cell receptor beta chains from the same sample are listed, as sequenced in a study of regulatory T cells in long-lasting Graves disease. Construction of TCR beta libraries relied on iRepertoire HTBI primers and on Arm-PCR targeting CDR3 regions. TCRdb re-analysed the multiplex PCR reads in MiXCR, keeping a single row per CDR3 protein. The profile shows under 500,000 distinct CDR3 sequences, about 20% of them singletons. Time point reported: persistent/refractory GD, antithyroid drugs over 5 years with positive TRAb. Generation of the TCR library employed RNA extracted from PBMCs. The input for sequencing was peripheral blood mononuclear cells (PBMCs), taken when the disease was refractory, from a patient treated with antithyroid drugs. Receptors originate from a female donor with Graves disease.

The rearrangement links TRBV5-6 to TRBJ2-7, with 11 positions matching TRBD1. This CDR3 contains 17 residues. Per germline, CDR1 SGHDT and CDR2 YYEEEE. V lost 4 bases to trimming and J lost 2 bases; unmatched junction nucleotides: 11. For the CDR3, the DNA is TGTGCCAGCAGCACTTTAGGGACAGGGGGGTCTCCCTACGAGCAGTACTTC. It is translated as CASSTLGTGGSPYEQYF.

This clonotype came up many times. The CDR3 region is CASRPSGKTLIRAYEQYF. CDR3 sequence (DNA): TGTGCCAGCAGGCCGAGCGGGAAGACTTTAATCCGAGCCTACGAGCAGTACTTC. The chain combines TRBV6-1 with TRBJ2-7; 7 positions agree with TRBD2. V lost 6 bases and J lost 2; bases outside the gene matches: 19. CDR1 is MNHNS, CDR2 SASEGT, per germline. The CDR3 sequence is 18 residues long.

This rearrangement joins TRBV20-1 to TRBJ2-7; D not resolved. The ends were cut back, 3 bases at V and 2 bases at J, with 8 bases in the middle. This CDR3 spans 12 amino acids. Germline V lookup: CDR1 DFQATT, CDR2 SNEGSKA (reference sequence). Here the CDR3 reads CSASESPYEQYF. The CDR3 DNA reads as TGCAGTGCTAGTGAGTCGCCCTACGAGCAGTACTTC.

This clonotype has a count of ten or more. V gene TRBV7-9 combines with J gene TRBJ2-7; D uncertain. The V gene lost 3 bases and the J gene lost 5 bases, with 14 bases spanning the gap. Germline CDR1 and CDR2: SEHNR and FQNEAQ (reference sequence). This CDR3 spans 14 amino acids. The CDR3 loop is CASSFWATRDEQYF. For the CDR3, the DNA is TGTGCCAGCAGCTTTTGGGCTACTCGGGACGAGCAGTACTTC.

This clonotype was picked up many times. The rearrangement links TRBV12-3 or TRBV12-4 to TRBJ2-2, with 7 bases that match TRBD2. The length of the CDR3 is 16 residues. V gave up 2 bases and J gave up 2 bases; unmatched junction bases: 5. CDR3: CASSLSASGNTGELFF. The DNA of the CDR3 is TGTGCCAGCAGTTTATCGGCTAGCGGAAACACCGGGGAGCTGTTTTTT.

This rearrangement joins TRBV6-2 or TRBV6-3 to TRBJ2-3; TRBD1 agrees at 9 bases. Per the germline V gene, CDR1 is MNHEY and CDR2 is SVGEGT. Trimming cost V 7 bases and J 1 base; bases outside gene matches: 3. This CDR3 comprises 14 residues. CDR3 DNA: TGTGCCAGCACCTGGACAGGGGGCACAGATACGCAGTATTTT. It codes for CASTWTGGTDTQYF.

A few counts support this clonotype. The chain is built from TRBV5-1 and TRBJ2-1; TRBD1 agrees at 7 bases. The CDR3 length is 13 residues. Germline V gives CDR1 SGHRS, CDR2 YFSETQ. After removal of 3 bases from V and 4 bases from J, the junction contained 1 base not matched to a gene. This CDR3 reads CASSWGQYNEQFF. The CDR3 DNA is TGCGCCAGCAGCTGGGGACAGTACAATGAGCAGTTCTTC.

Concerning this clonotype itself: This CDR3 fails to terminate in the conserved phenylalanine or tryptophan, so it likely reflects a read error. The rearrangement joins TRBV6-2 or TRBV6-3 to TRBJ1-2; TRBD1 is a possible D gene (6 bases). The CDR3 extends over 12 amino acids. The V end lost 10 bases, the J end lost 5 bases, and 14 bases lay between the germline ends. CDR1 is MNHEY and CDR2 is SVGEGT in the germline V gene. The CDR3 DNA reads TGTGCCACCAAGCGCGGACAGTATGGCTACACCCTC. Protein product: CATKRGQYGYTL.

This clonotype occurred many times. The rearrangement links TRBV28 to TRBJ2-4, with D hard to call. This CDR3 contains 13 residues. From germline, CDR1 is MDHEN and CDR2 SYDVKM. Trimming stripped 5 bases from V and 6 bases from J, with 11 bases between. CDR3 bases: TGTGCCAGCAGTCCTAGTCTGGGAAACATTCAGTACTTC. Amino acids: CASSPSLGNIQYF.